Listed below are T cell receptor beta chains from one sample, sequenced in a study of shared clonotypes between healthy human individuals. Sequenced by immunoSEQ multiplex PCR; TCRdb stores in-frame clones only, minus some. The sample includes about 980,000 clones, approximately 80% of them seen just once. The specimen was memory CD4+ T cells sorted from blood. The receptors shown here come from a man in his late teens or twenties in good health. Both conserved end residues are part of each CDR3. Each record gives: V gene, D gene, clone size, J gene, CDR3 DNA, CDR3 protein. D genes are given only for firm matches. Not all rows give a size; the values are once, few, many and, for expanded clones, a class.

TRBV10-3,.,.,TRBJ2-5,TGTGCCTCACAGGGATTCCCTCTACAAGAGACCCAGTACTTC,CASQGFPLQETQYF
TRBV14,TRBD2,.,TRBJ2-5,TGTGCCAGCAGCCAAGGGCAAGCGGGGGTTTTAAAGACCCAGTACTTC,CASSQGQAGVLKTQYF
TRBV18,.,.,TRBJ2-7,TGTGCCAGCTCACCACAGTCCCGCTCCTACGAGCAGTACTTC,CASSPQSRSYEQYF
TRBV6-5,TRBD2,once,TRBJ2-7,TGTGCCAGCAGTTACTCCCGGTGGGGGGAGGGAGAGCAGTACTTC,CASSYSRWGEGEQYF
TRBV23-1,.,.,TRBJ2-7,TGCGCCAGCAGTCAGATGGCAGGGAACTACGAGCAGTACTTC,CASSQMAGNYEQYF
TRBV5-1,.,.,TRBJ2-3,TGCGCCAGCAGCTCCTCATCAGATACGCAGTATTTT,CASSSSSDTQYF
TRBV7-2,TRBD1,.,TRBJ2-7,TGTGCCAGCAGCCAGGACAGGGTCTCCTACGAGCAGTACTTC,CASSQDRVSYEQYF
TRBV4-1,.,many,TRBJ2-2,TGCGCCAGCAGCCAAGATTTAGTTACGACCGGGGAGCTGTTTTTT,CASSQDLVTTGELFF
TRBV30,.,.,TRBJ2-5,TGTGCCTGGAGTGAGGAGTCGACCCAGTACTTC,CAWSEESTQYF
TRBV5-4,.,.,TRBJ1-6,TGTGCCAGCAGCTTGGGTGCTGGGGTGGGGTATAATTCACCCCTCCACTTT,CASSLGAGVGYNSPLHF
TRBV18,.,.,TRBJ2-7,TGTGCCAGCTCACGACCCGAAGACAGCTCCTACGAGCAGTACTTC,CASSRPEDSSYEQYF
TRBV4-1,TRBD1,.,TRBJ1-2,TGCGCCAGCAGGCCCACTGGGACAGGGACCTATGGCTACACCTTC,CASRPTGTGTYGYTF
TRBV4-2,.,.,TRBJ1-5,TGTGCCAGCAGCCTCAGGGCAGGGGACAACAATCAGCCCCAGCATTTT,CASSLRAGDNNQPQHF
TRBV6-6,.,.,TRBJ2-7,TGTGCCAGCAGTTCCCCCTTTAGGAGAGGGGCCTACGAGCAGTACTTC,CASSSPFRRGAYEQYF
TRBV11-2,.,.,TRBJ2-5,TGTGCCAGCAGCTTAGATTTTGGAGAGACCCAGTACTTC,CASSLDFGETQYF
TRBV10-3,.,.,TRBJ1-6,TGTGCCATCAGGGAGGTGGATTCACCCCTCCACTTT,CAIREVDSPLHF
TRBV6-1,.,.,TRBJ1-2,TGTGCCAGCAGTGTTAGTCGGCAAAGTCCCTATGGCTACACCTTC,CASSVSRQSPYGYTF
TRBV5-4,.,.,TRBJ2-7,TGTGCCAGCAGCCTACAGGGAGGTTACGAGCAGTACTTC,CASSLQGGYEQYF
TRBV29-1,TRBD1,.,TRBJ1-2,TGCAGCGTTGGGGACAGCTTTTTCGATCAAGATGGCTACACCTTC,CSVGDSFFDQDGYTF